This T cell receptor (beta chain) was recovered during a study of T cell responses to AZD1222 COVID-19 vaccine. Study-level points and caveats: Clonal diversity was possibly underestimated; the donors were predominantly white British and more often female.

CDR1 and CDR2 from the germline V gene are PRHDT and FYEKMQ (reference sequence). After removal of 5 bases from V and 1 base from J, the junction contained 13 bases not matched to a gene. The CDR3 loop spans 19 amino acids. Doses given second, at about 4 or about 12 weeks, were pooled. Turning to this clone: The antigen remains undetermined.

The protocol was immunoSEQ multiplex PCR, while the TCRdb copy is restricted to in-frame clones and leaves out a portion. The data show more than 90,000 clones, more than 70% seen once. The source of this sequence is an adult who received the AZD1222 COVID-19 vaccine. The rearrangement links TRBV13 to TRBJ2-3, with 12 bases identical to TRBD1. The sample consisted of peripheral blood, taken 28 days after the second AZD1222 dose. In DNA, the CDR3 is TGTGCCAGCAGCCCCGGGACAGGGGGCAATGGCCATGGCACAGATACGCAGTATTTT. Its protein is CASSPGTGGNGHGTDTQYF.